Below, 18 T cell receptor beta chains from the same sample are listed, as sequenced in a study of blood T cell repertoires in COVID-19. Libraries were prepared by immunoSEQ multiplex PCR; TCRdb keeps only in-frame clonotypes and omits some of them. The sample yields just over 200,000 clones, around 80% seen once. Input material: peripheral blood. All receptors derive from a woman between 65 and 79 years old with acute or convalescent COVID-19.

The chain has TRBV7-8 and TRBJ1-4; TRBD1 might be the D (5 bases). The CDR3 covers 14 residues. CDR1 and CDR2 from the germline V gene are SGHVS and FQNEAQ. V was pared by 6 bases and J by 7 bases, with 15 bases between. The CDR3 is CASSYGGYGEKLFF. CDR3 coding DNA: TGTGCCAGCAGTTACGGGGGTTACGGTGAAAAACTGTTTTTT. Based on the CDR3 plus reference TRBV7-8 and TRBJ1-4, the full variable domain is GAGVSQSPRYKVAKRGQDVALRCDPISGHVSLFWYQQALGQGPEFLTYFQNEAQLDKSGLPSDRFFAERPEGSVSTLKIQRTQQEDSAVYLCASSYGGYGEKLFFGSGTQLSVL.

The chain has TRBV7-2 and TRBJ1-5, with 7 bases identical to TRBD1. From germline, CDR1 is SGHTA and CDR2 FQGNSA. The CDR3 runs 14 residues. The V segment lost 5 bases and the J segment 4 bases; nucleotides outside the gene matches: 5. In DNA form, the CDR3 reads TGTGCCAGCAGCCGGGACAGTTTGAATCAGCCCCAGCATTTT. Its protein product is CASSRDSLNQPQHF.

The J gene is TRBJ2-1, the V gene TRBV2; a possible D gene is TRBD1 (6 bases). V dropped 6 bases and J dropped 8 bases, with 20 bases sitting between them. Germline V gene data show CDR1 as SNHLY and CDR2 as FYNNEI. CDR3 length equals 15 residues. CDR3 nucleotides: TGTGCCAGCAGCCCCAGGGGACATACCAACGATGAGCAGTTCTTC. Encoded protein: CASSPRGHTNDEQFF.

The chain uses TRBV30 and TRBJ2-1; 7 bases match TRBD2. Germline CDR1 is GTSNPN and CDR2 is SVGIG (reference sequence). After removal of 4 bases from V and 6 bases from J, the junction contained 0 bases not matched to a gene. This CDR3 is built from 11 residues. The CDR3: CAWTSGNEQFF. CDR3 sequence (DNA): TGTGCCTGGACTAGCGGCAATGAGCAGTTCTTC.

This chain connects TRBV4-2 to TRBJ1-5; a weak D match, TRBD1 (6 bases). The V gene lost 0 bases and the J gene lost 6 bases, with 15 bases spanning the gap. The germline CDR1 and CDR2 sequences are LGHNA and YNFKEQ. This CDR3 is 16 amino acids long. The CDR3 is CASSQDGARGSQPQHF. The CDR3 DNA is TGTGCCAGCAGCCAAGATGGTGCCAGGGGAAGTCAGCCCCAGCATTTT.

V gene TRBV2 combines with J gene TRBJ2-5; D possibly corresponds to TRBD2 (5 bases). The CDR3 has 16 residues. V was trimmed by 2 bases and J by 5 bases, leaving 18 bases between them. Germline CDR1 is SNHLY and CDR2 is FYNNEI. Here the CDR3 reads CASSEYLVGSGETQYF. In DNA form, the CDR3 reads TGTGCCAGCAGTGAATACCTTGTAGGGTCGGGGGAGACCCAGTACTTC.

This chain links TRBV7-2 with TRBJ1-1, with D maybe TRBD1 (5 bases). V lost 7 bases to trimming and J lost 6 bases, with 15 bases between them. CDR3 length: 13 amino acids. The germline CDR1 and CDR2 sequences are SGHTA and FQGNSA. The CDR3: CASKIGVIPEAFF. The CDR3 nucleotides read TGTGCCAGCAAAATAGGGGTTATCCCTGAAGCTTTCTTT.

This chain links TRBV6-4 with TRBJ1-2; 9 bases map to TRBD1. CDR3 size: 14 residues. The ends lost 3 bases at V and 5 bases at J; junction bases unmatched: 4. Germline lookup yields CDR1 MRHNA and CDR2 SNTAGT. CDR3 DNA: TGTGCCAGCAGTGATGGGACAGGGACGTATGGCTACACCTTC. It codes for CASSDGTGTYGYTF.

The chain uses TRBV5-4 and TRBJ2-3, with a tentative D call TRBD2 (6 bases). The length of the CDR3 is 16 residues. From germline, CDR1 is SGHNT and CDR2 YYREEE (reference sequence). Trimming stripped 0 bases from V and 1 base from J, with 12 bases between. The CDR3: CASSLEKASGTDTQYF. As DNA, the CDR3 is TGTGCCAGCAGCTTGGAGAAGGCTAGCGGCACAGATACGCAGTATTTT.

The sample holds a few counts of this clone. The chain links TRBV27 to TRBJ1-1; D not certain. Germline CDR1 and CDR2: MNHEY and SMNVEV (reference sequence). The V end was cut by 6 bases, the J end by 4 bases, with 9 bases between. The CDR3 runs 12 residues. CDR3 bases: TGTGCCAGCAGGGAGGCTGGCACTGAAGCTTTCTTT. Translating it yields CASREAGTEAFF.

This sequence joins TRBV6-1 and TRBJ1-1, with D maybe TRBD1 (6 bases). Germline CDR1 reads MNHNS; CDR2 reads SASEGT. V was trimmed by 3 bases and J by 1 base, leaving 9 bases between them. The CDR3 runs to 14 residues. The CDR3 nucleotides are TGTGCCAGCAGTGAGGGACACCCGAACACTGAAGCTTTCTTT. This sequence encodes CASSEGHPNTEAFF.

The sample holds one count of this clone. The V and J genes are TRBV5-1 and TRBJ2-7, with 10 bases aligning to TRBD2. Germline CDR1 and CDR2: SGHRS and YFSETQ. Germline trimming cut 4 bases from V and 0 bases from J; bases unmatched to any gene: 4. This CDR3 contains 15 residues. CDR3 amino acids: CASSHPSGSSYEQYF. The CDR3 nucleotides are TGCGCCAGCAGCCACCCTAGCGGGAGCTCCTACGAGCAGTACTTC.

This clone was recorded once. This rearrangement joins TRBV6-5 to TRBJ2-1, with TRBD2 as a possible D gene (5 bases). In germline, CDR1 is MNHEY, CDR2 SVGAGI. CDR3 size: 12 residues. The V gene lost 7 bases and the J gene lost 4 bases, with 8 bases spanning the gap. The CDR3 reads CASNPGYNEQFF. The CDR3 DNA reads TGTGCCAGCAACCCGGGGTACAATGAGCAGTTCTTC.

The chain is built from TRBV5-1 and TRBJ1-4; TRBD1 aligns across 7 bases. J was trimmed by 4 bases and V by 0 bases; bases with no gene match: 6. The CDR3 sequence is 16 residues long. Looked up from germline, CDR1 is SGHRS and CDR2 is YFSETQ. The CDR3 loop reads CASSLAVGQDNEKLFF. CDR3 bases: TGCGCCAGCAGCTTGGCCGTAGGACAGGATAATGAAAAACTGTTTTTT.

This clone was counted a few times. V usage is TRBV6-5 and J usage is TRBJ2-1, with a possible D match to TRBD1 (6 bases). V lost 6 bases and J lost 5, with 17 bases in between. Per the germline V gene, CDR1 is MNHEY and CDR2 is SVGAGI. This CDR3 region has 15 residues. CDR3 region: CASRVSADSNNEQFF. Written as DNA, the CDR3 is TGTGCCAGCAGAGTATCAGCGGACAGCAACAATGAGCAGTTCTTC.

The chain uses TRBV7-9 and TRBJ1-1, with 7 bases lining up with TRBD1. The CDR3 loop spans 14 amino acids. Germline-derived CDR1 and CDR2 are SEHNR and FQNEAQ (reference sequence). V lost 1 base to trimming and J lost 1 base; unmatched junction nucleotides: 0. CDR3 bases: TGTGCCAGCAGCTTAGACAGGGGGAACACTGAAGCTTTCTTT. Protein sequence: CASSLDRGNTEAFF.

V usage is TRBV12-5 and J usage is TRBJ1-1, with TRBD1 matching 7 bases. Losses at the gene ends were 6 bases for V and 1 base for J; bases not matched to a gene: 5. This CDR3 is built from 14 residues. In germline, CDR1 is LGHNT, CDR2 FRNRAP. The chain's CDR3 is CASGSGGPNTEAFF. The DNA for the CDR3 is TGTGCTAGTGGCTCAGGGGGGCCGAACACTGAAGCTTTCTTT.

Note on this clone: The sample has other DNA sequences that encode this CDR3 too. V is TRBV14 and J is TRBJ2-2, with D maybe TRBD2 (5 bases). The CDR3 is 15 residues long. The V end was cut by 0 bases, the J end by 0 bases, with 5 bases between. CDR1 and CDR2 from the germline V gene are SGHDN and FVKESK. The DNA for the CDR3 is TGTGCCAGCAGCCAAGAACTAGCGAACACCGGGGAGCTGTTTTTT. It translates to CASSQELANTGELFF.